These T cell receptor beta chains were read from a single sample in a study of cytomegalovirus exposure and HLA in healthy donors. Clones were sequenced by immunoSEQ multiplex PCR, and TCRdb holds only the in-frame ones, with some missing. Of 150,000 to 200,000 clones listed, 80% are singletons. The sample consisted of PBMCs. These TCRs come from a man younger than 40 in good health and CMV-seronegative. CDR3s leave out the opening cysteine and the closing phenylalanine or tryptophan. D genes are given only for firm matches. Size tells how often a clone was seen (once, few, many) or the class of an expanded clone, and some rows leave it out.

TRBD2	.	TRBV5-1	TRBJ2-7	ASSPGLAGAQSYEQY
TRBD1	.	TRBV6-5	TRBJ2-7	ASSSGQEFSEQY
TRBD1	.	TRBV7-3	TRBJ2-5	ASSLWARGETQY
TRBD2	.	TRBV4-3	TRBJ2-2	ASSRGGGGAGELF
TRBD2	once	TRBV14	TRBJ2-1	ASSRLRRGGYNEQF
TRBD1	.	TRBV7-9	TRBJ2-7	ATNRGSYEQY
TRBD1	.	TRBV28	TRBJ2-7	ASSLEWDRRISYEQY
.	.	TRBV14	TRBJ1-1	ASSSHAGVNTEAF
.	.	TRBV4-1	TRBJ1-6	ASSQGGGHNNSPLH
.	.	TRBV19	TRBJ1-5	ASSIDRNSNQPQH
TRBD1	.	TRBV4-2	TRBJ1-1	ASSQTGANTEAF
.	.	TRBV27	TRBJ2-1	ASSRGLNSYNEQF
TRBD1	.	TRBV9	TRBJ2-5	ASSKRQGVGETQY
.	.	TRBV7-2	TRBJ2-7	ASSLKGTYEQY
.	.	TRBV5-6	.	ASSLVRDSYEQY
.	.	TRBV11-2	TRBJ2-7	ASSRRGYEQY
.	.	TRBV10-3	TRBJ1-2	AIRYSGADGYT
TRBD1	.	TRBV5-1	TRBJ1-6	ASSRDRGRTDSPLH
.	few	TRBV12-5	TRBJ2-7	ASVVGPASYEQY
TRBD2	once	TRBV5-1	TRBJ2-7	ASSLSGSSYEQY
TRBD1	.	TRBV23-1	TRBJ2-2	ASSQFYRDRDTGELF
.	.	TRBV6-5	TRBJ1-2	ASSYSEGGYT